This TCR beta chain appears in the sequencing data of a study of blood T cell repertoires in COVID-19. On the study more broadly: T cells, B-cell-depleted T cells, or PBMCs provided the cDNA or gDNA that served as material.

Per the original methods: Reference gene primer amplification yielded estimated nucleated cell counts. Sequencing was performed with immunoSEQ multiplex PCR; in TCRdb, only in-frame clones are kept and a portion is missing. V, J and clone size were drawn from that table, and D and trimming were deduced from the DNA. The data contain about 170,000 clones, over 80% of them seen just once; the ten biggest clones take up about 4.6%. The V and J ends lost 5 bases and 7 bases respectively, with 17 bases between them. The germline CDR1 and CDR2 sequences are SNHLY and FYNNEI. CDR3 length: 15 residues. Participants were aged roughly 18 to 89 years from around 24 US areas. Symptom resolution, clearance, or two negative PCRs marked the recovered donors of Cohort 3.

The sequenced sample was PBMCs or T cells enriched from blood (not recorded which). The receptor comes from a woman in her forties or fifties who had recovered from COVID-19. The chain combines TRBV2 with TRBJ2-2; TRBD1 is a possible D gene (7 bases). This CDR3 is CASSTQGGGNGELFF. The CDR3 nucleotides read TGTGCCAGCAGTACGCAGGGGGGTGGGAACGGGGAGCTGTTTTTT.